These 12 T cell receptor beta chains were sequenced from one sample in a study of shared clonotypes between healthy human individuals. Generated by immunoSEQ multiplex PCR, the TCRdb table keeps only in-frame clones and is missing some. The sample has roughly 2.2 million clones, 93% seen once. The sequenced sample consisted of naive CD4+ T cells from PBMCs. Subset denoted: CD45RA+ positively selected. The source of these receptors is a man in his late teens or twenties in good health. Some clones in this sample may be carry-over from other donors' samples.

The chain has TRBV19 and TRBJ2-6; 7 positions agree with TRBD2. CDR1 and CDR2 from the germline V gene are LNHDA and SQIVND (reference sequence). This CDR3 has 16 residues. V shed 3 bases, J shed 2 bases, and the junction held 4 bases outside the gene matches. CDR3 in DNA: TGTGCCAGTAGTATTTCGGGGGGTGCTGGGGCCAACGTCCTGACTTTC. Translated: CASSISGGAGANVLTF. Based on the CDR3 plus reference TRBV19 and TRBJ2-6, the full variable domain is DGGITQSPKYLFRKEGQNVTLSCEQNLNHDAMYWYRQDPGQGLRLIYYSQIVNDFQKGDIAEGYSVSREKKESFPLTVTSAQKNPTAFYLCASSISGGAGANVLTFGAGSRLTVL.

The V and J genes are TRBV6-4 and TRBJ2-7, with D perhaps given as TRBD1 or TRBD2 (7 bases each). CDR1 is MRHNA, CDR2 SNTAGT, per germline. V was clipped by 10 bases and J by 1 base, with 29 bases between them. The length of the CDR3 is 18 residues. The DNA for the CDR3 is TGTGCCAACCTCCTTTCCTGGGGGGAGGGGGCTGATTCCTACGAGCAGTACTTC. Residues: CANLLSWGEGADSYEQYF.

This chain links TRBV18 with TRBJ2-5, with a weak D call TRBD1 (6 bases). This CDR3 is 16 amino acids long. Looked up from germline, CDR1 is KGHSH and CDR2 is LQKENI. Trimming took 0 bases from V and 6 from J, leaving 17 bases between them. The CDR3 sequence: CASSPPAGAALKTQYF. CDR3 nucleotides: TGTGCCAGCTCACCACCGGCAGGGGCGGCTCTTAAGACCCAGTACTTC. The full variable domain, in which reference TRBV18 and TRBJ2-5 provide the parts outside the CDR3, is NAGVMQNPRHLVRRRGQEARLRCSPMKGHSHVYWYRQLPEEGLKFMVYLQKENIIDESGMPKERFSAEFPKEGPSILRIQQVVRGDSAAYFCASSPPAGAALKTQYFGPGTRLLVL.

The chain carries TRBV28 and TRBJ2-3; D gene uncertain. Trimming removed 7 bases at V and 2 bases at J, with 10 bases between. The CDR3 consists of 13 residues. Germline V gene lookup returns CDR1 MDHEN and CDR2 SYDVKM. The CDR3 nucleotides are TGTGCCAGCAAGGATGGCGTCACAGATACGCAGTATTTT. Protein sequence: CASKDGVTDTQYF.

This clone was recorded once. V and J are TRBV28 and TRBJ2-3, with D unclear. The CDR3 runs to 16 residues. V was cut by 1 base and J by 2 bases, with 13 bases left in between. The germline CDR1 and CDR2 sequences are MDHEN and SYDVKM. The CDR3 coding sequence is TGTGCCAGCAGTTTATCCGGGTTTTGGAACACAGATACGCAGTATTTT. Amino acids: CASSLSGFWNTDTQYF.

This sequence joins TRBV6-1 and TRBJ2-7, with D possibly being TRBD1 (6 bases). The V end lost 2 bases, the J end lost 0 bases, and 17 bases lay between the germline ends. The CDR3 is made up of 17 amino acids. Germline V gene data show CDR1 as MNHNS and CDR2 as SASEGT. Here the CDR3 reads CASSEFKKGGFSYEQYF. The CDR3 DNA sequence: TGTGCCAGCAGTGAATTCAAGAAAGGGGGTTTCTCCTACGAGCAGTACTTC.

The chain combines TRBV29-1 with TRBJ2-1, with D possibly TRBD2 on 5 matching bases. Between the trimmed V and J ends, which lost 5 bases and 5 bases, there was a span of 19 bases. The CDR3 loop spans 15 amino acids. Per the germline V gene, CDR1 is SQVTM and CDR2 is ANQGSEA. CDR3: CSVRRRLVTDNEQFF. The CDR3 nucleotides are TGCAGCGTTAGACGGAGGTTGGTCACCGACAATGAGCAGTTCTTC.

V gene TRBV7-3 combines with J gene TRBJ2-1; no definite D call. There are 14 residues in the CDR3. The ends were cut back, 2 bases at V and 6 bases at J, with 11 bases in the middle. Germline lookup yields CDR1 SGHTA and CDR2 FQGTGA. The CDR3, as DNA: TGTGCCAGCAGCTTATCGGTGGACCGCAATGAGCAGTTCTTC. Its protein product is CASSLSVDRNEQFF.

Of note for this clone: Other DNA sequences in the same sample also yield this CDR3. The chain combines TRBV5-1 with TRBJ2-1, with D unresolved. The CDR3 covers 13 residues. CDR1 SGHRS and CDR2 YFSETQ come from the germline V gene. The V and J ends lost 0 bases and 7 bases respectively, with 8 bases between them. The CDR3 DNA reads as TGCGCCAGCAGCTTGGGGCTGAGTAATGAGCAGTTCTTC. Its protein product is CASSLGLSNEQFF.

The V call is TRBV2, the J call TRBJ1-2, with D possibly TRBD1 on 5 matching bases. The CDR3 spans 15 residues. From germline, CDR1 is SNHLY and CDR2 FYNNEI. Trimming cost V 6 bases and J 2 bases, with 16 bases left between them. In nucleotides, the CDR3 is TGTGCCAGCAGCCCGGAAGGGCAGGGCAACTATGGCTACACCTTC. Amino acids: CASSPEGQGNYGYTF. The entire variable domain, with the rest obtained from reference TRBV2 and TRBJ1-2, is as follows: EPEVTQTPSHQVTQMGQEVILRCVPISNHLYFYWYRQILGQKVEFLVSFYNNEISEKSEIFDDQFSVERPDGSNFTLKIRSTKLEDSAMYFCASSPEGQGNYGYTFGSGTRLTVV.

This chain's CDR3 is CASRLRMFF. CDR3 DNA: TGTGCAAGTCGCTTACGGATGTTCTTC. V and J are TRBV12-2 and TRBJ2-1. TRBV12-2 is a pseudogene locus. The CDR3 runs to 9 residues.

The chain carries TRBV29-1 and TRBJ2-5; TRBD2 agrees at 8 bases. CDR3 length: 12 residues. Trimming took 7 bases from V and 5 from J; bases not matched to a gene: 6. Germline V gives CDR1 SQVTM, CDR2 ANQGSEA. The CDR3 spells CSAQRGTETQYF. The CDR3 region has the DNA TGCAGCGCCCAGCGGGGGACGGAGACCCAGTACTTC.